The 16 T cell receptor beta chains below were found in one sample sequenced in a study of T cell repertoires in cytomegalovirus infection. TCRdb passed the reads through MiXCR, listing each CDR3 protein once. The sample carries 150,000 to 200,000 distinct CDR3 sequences, approximately 14% recorded once. The sample was PBMCs. The receptors come from a human donor in good health (CMV status not recorded). Some clones in this sample may be carry-over from other donors' samples.

The chain links TRBV5-1 to TRBJ2-7; 7 positions match TRBD1. CDR3 length: 15 residues. Trimming at V came to 4 bases and at J to 11 bases, leaving 18 bases not matched to a gene. Germline values: CDR1 SGHRS, CDR2 YFSETQ. The CDR3 DNA is TGCGCCAGCAGCCTTGAATGGGACAGCTTGCCAGGGGAGTACTTC. Amino acid sequence: CASSLEWDSLPGEYF.

This clonotype has just a few counts. The V and J genes are TRBV15 and TRBJ1-2; D possibly corresponds to TRBD1 (5 bases). CDR1 LNHNV and CDR2 YYDKDF come from the germline V gene (reference sequence). The CDR3 sequence is 14 residues long. Trimming pared 4 bases from V and 8 bases from J, leaving 17 bases between. The CDR3 is CATSTGAAVEGYTF. The CDR3 DNA reads as TGTGCCACCAGCACTGGGGCGGCAGTGGAGGGCTACACCTTC.

The sample holds many counts of this clonotype. V and J are TRBV6-2 or TRBV6-3 and TRBJ2-2; tentative D call: TRBD2 (5 bases). Germline lookup yields CDR1 MNHEY and CDR2 SVGEGT. V lost 9 bases, J lost 2 bases, and 13 bases lay in between. This CDR3 is 14 amino acids long. The CDR3 coding sequence is TGTGCCAGTCAGCGGCTAGACAACACCGGGGAGCTGTTTTTT. Protein product: CASQRLDNTGELFF.

Ten or more counts support this clonotype. The V and J genes are TRBV7-2 and TRBJ2-3; D unresolved. The V gene lost 5 bases and the J gene lost 2 bases, with 14 bases spanning the gap. The CDR3 totals 15 residues. From germline, CDR1 is SGHTA and CDR2 FQGNSA. DNA of the CDR3: TGTGCCAGCAGCCCCTCCTCCCCTATCACAGATACGCAGTATTTT. It translates to CASSPSSPITDTQYF. Filled out from reference TRBV7-2 and TRBJ2-3, the complete variable domain reads GAGVSQSPSNKVTEKGKDVELRCDPISGHTALYWYRQSLGQGLEFLIYFQGNSAPDKSGLPSDRFSAERTGGSVSTLTIQRTQQEDSAVYLCASSPSSPITDTQYFGPGTRLTVL.

Here the CDR3 DNA reads TGTGCCAGCACCCCCGGGACCATTAAATCAGCGCAGTATTTT. This encodes CASTPGTIKSAQYF. V gene TRBV28 combines with J gene TRBJ2-3; the D call may be TRBD1 or TRBD2 (5 bases each). V lost 7 bases to trimming and J lost 10 bases, with 21 bases between them. The CDR3 covers 14 residues. Germline V gives CDR1 MDHEN, CDR2 SYDVKM.

Ten or more counts support this clonotype. Just one base apart from a much larger clone, this may be a read error. The chain uses TRBV7-6 and TRBJ1-1; D unresolved. From germline, CDR1 is SGHVS and CDR2 FNYEAQ. The ends were cut back, 1 base at V and 4 bases at J, with 4 bases in the middle. This CDR3 is built from 12 residues. The CDR3 nucleotides are TGTGCCAGCAGCTTAGGGGCCACTGAAGCTTTCTTT. Translation: CASSLGATEAFF.

The genes are TRBV5-4 and TRBJ1-2; D is perhaps TRBD1 (6 bases). The CDR3 spans 13 residues. Germline assignment: CDR1 SGHNT and CDR2 YYREEE (reference sequence). The V gene lost 6 bases and the J gene lost 2 bases, with 11 bases spanning the gap. This CDR3 is CASTSTGNYGYTF. The CDR3 DNA reads as TGTGCCAGCACCTCTACAGGGAACTATGGCTACACCTTC.

A single count supports this clonotype. The chain links TRBV30 to TRBJ1-1; perhaps TRBD1 as D (5 bases). This CDR3 spans 13 amino acids. Trimming removed 2 bases at V and 4 bases at J, with 11 bases between. In germline, CDR1 is GTSNPN, CDR2 SVGIG (reference sequence). Here the CDR3 DNA reads TGTGCCTGGAGTTTAGGGGAGGGCACTGAAGCTTTCTTT. Its translation is CAWSLGEGTEAFF.

Ten or more counts support this clonotype. V and J are TRBV7-2 and TRBJ2-7; 7 positions agree with TRBD2. The CDR3 spans 15 residues. From germline, CDR1 is SGHTA and CDR2 FQGNSA. Trimming removed 4 bases from V and 5 bases from J; junction bases left unmatched: 11. DNA for the CDR3: TGTGCCAGCAGCTGGGAGGGGAGGCCTTTCGACGAGCAGTACTTC. Residues: CASSWEGRPFDEQYF.

This clonotype has a handful of counts. This chain joins TRBV10-3 and TRBJ1-1; 8 bases are a match to TRBD1. With 10 bases clipped from V and 0 bases from J, the junction kept 19 bases outside the gene matches. Germline V gene sequence: CDR1 ENHRY, CDR2 SYGVKD. This CDR3 region has 18 residues. The CDR3 sequence is CATSTGGGGRAVNTEAFF. DNA for the CDR3: TGTGCCACCTCCACAGGGGGGGGAGGACGCGCCGTGAACACTGAAGCTTTCTTT.

This clonotype came up many times. J is TRBJ2-2 and V is TRBV4-1; tentatively, D is TRBD1 (5 bases). Germline V gene data show CDR1 as MGHRA and CDR2 as YSYEKL. V lost 3 bases to trimming and J lost 4 bases, with 18 bases between them. The length of the CDR3 is 17 residues. CDR3 bases: TGCGCCAGCAGCCATCCCTCAAAACAGGCGGCCACCGGGGAGCTGTTTTTT. This translates into CASSHPSKQAATGELFF.

The chain uses TRBV20-1 and TRBJ1-6; no clear D gene. CDR1 and CDR2 (germline): DFQATT, SNEGSKA (reference sequence). V was pared by 3 bases and J by 7 bases, with 16 bases between. The CDR3 length is 15 residues. The CDR3 here is CSARAEGQRNSPLHF. The CDR3 bases are TGCAGTGCTAGGGCGGAGGGTCAGAGGAATTCACCCCTCCACTTT.

This clonotype was recorded many times. This chain connects TRBV7-2 to TRBJ1-6; 7 bases fit TRBD1. V dropped 4 bases and J dropped 5; count of bases not matched to a gene: 8. The germline gives CDR1 SGHTA, CDR2 FQGNSA. This CDR3 is 16 amino acids long. The DNA of the CDR3 is TGTGCCAGCAGCTCCTGGACAGGCGGGAATAATTCACCCCTCCACTTT. As protein: CASSSWTGGNNSPLHF.

Ten or more counts support this clonotype. The rearrangement links TRBV7-7 to TRBJ1-4; D is uncertain. V lost 5 bases to trimming and J lost 4 bases, with 11 bases between them. Germline assignment: CDR1 SSHAT and CDR2 FNYEAQ (reference sequence). The CDR3 is 14 residues long. In DNA form, the CDR3 reads TGTGCCAGCAGCCCTCTCCGGGGTAATGAAAAACTGTTTTTT. It translates to CASSPLRGNEKLFF.

This clonotype occurred a few times. The chain joins TRBV11-2 to TRBJ1-1, with D hard to call. Germline V gene sequence: CDR1 SGHAT, CDR2 FQNNGV. This CDR3 has 17 residues. Trimming cost V 5 bases and J 1 base, with 20 bases left between them. CDR3 sequence: CASSPSPRGGRNTEAFF. In nucleotides, the CDR3 is TGTGCCAGCAGCCCATCCCCACGGGGAGGGAGGAACACTGAAGCTTTCTTT.

This chain links TRBV12-5 with TRBJ1-3; D gene unclear. The CDR3 spans 15 residues. The germline V gene has CDR1 LGHNT and CDR2 FRNRAP. V dropped 6 bases and J dropped 3 bases, with 15 bases sitting between them. The DNA for the CDR3 is TGTGCTAGTGGCTCCTGGGCCTTCGGTGGAAACACCATATATTTT. Residues: CASGSWAFGGNTIYF.